A selection of T cell receptor beta chains follows, all from one sample in a study of blood T cell repertoires in COVID-19. Repertoires were generated with immunoSEQ multiplex PCR, while TCRdb's copy carries only in-frame clones and drops some. The top ten hold 3.9% of the sample, which has roughly 100,000 clones, approximately 90% seen once. The specimen sequenced was peripheral blood. These receptors all stem from a woman between 50 and 59 years old in a cohort sampled during active COVID-19. The conserved cysteine and the conserved F or W are not part of the CDR3 here. The order of the fields is CDR3 protein, V gene, J gene.

CDR3aa: ASSYAGSEQY
v_gene: TRBV6-2/TRBV6-3
j_gene: TRBJ2-7

CDR3aa: ASSLVLAEYNEQF
v_gene: TRBV5-1
j_gene: TRBJ2-1

CDR3aa: ASINLRGNPYGYT
v_gene: TRBV27
j_gene: TRBJ1-2

CDR3aa: ASSLKEGVHPMNTEAF
v_gene: TRBV7-9
j_gene: TRBJ1-1

CDR3aa: ASSTTGRRVGYT
v_gene: TRBV11-2
j_gene: TRBJ1-2

CDR3aa: ASSTQGTRNTIY
v_gene: TRBV5-6
j_gene: TRBJ1-3

CDR3aa: ASSLTSRETQY
v_gene: TRBV19
j_gene: TRBJ2-5

CDR3aa: ASSLGSQGPSGELF
v_gene: TRBV11-2
j_gene: TRBJ2-2

CDR3aa: SASSGKNEQF
v_gene: TRBV20-1
j_gene: TRBJ2-1

CDR3aa: ASQTLAGGHGELF
v_gene: TRBV7-2
j_gene: TRBJ2-2

CDR3aa: ASKRGNTGELF
v_gene: TRBV6-5
j_gene: TRBJ2-2

CDR3aa: ASSLPPMGQGDSPLH
v_gene: TRBV28
j_gene: TRBJ1-6

CDR3aa: ASSPSLAGDDEQY
v_gene: TRBV18
j_gene: TRBJ2-7

CDR3aa: ASSLAGLAGDTQY
v_gene: TRBV7-3
j_gene: TRBJ2-3

CDR3aa: ASSLSRESNSPLH
v_gene: TRBV5-1
j_gene: TRBJ1-6

CDR3aa: ASSEGLGNEKLF
v_gene: TRBV19
j_gene: TRBJ1-4

CDR3aa: ASSSPLRGNTEAF
v_gene: TRBV7-9
j_gene: TRBJ1-1

CDR3aa: ASSPGLLNTEAF
v_gene: TRBV18
j_gene: TRBJ1-1

CDR3aa: ASSGNRETMLNYGYT
v_gene: TRBV5-1
j_gene: TRBJ1-2

CDR3aa: ASSAGAGGASYNEQF
v_gene: TRBV5-1
j_gene: TRBJ2-1

CDR3aa: ASTRGGVGGYT
v_gene: TRBV25-1
j_gene: TRBJ1-2

CDR3aa: ASSIGRGSYNSPLH
v_gene: TRBV19
j_gene: TRBJ1-6

CDR3aa: ASSLEGDEKLF
v_gene: TRBV5-1
j_gene: TRBJ1-4

CDR3aa: ATSDGAKNIQY
v_gene: TRBV24-1
j_gene: TRBJ2-4

CDR3aa: ASSPRDRGTQY
v_gene: TRBV18
j_gene: TRBJ2-5

CDR3aa: ASSPGQGGNTIY
v_gene: TRBV5-1
j_gene: TRBJ1-3

CDR3aa: ASSFGRTHAADTQY
v_gene: TRBV5-1
j_gene: TRBJ2-3

CDR3aa: ASSLAPLLDYSIEQY
v_gene: TRBV5-1
j_gene: TRBJ2-7

CDR3aa: ASSHPGLSTYEQY
v_gene: TRBV3-1/TRBV3-2
j_gene: TRBJ2-7